What follows is one T cell receptor beta chain and its context. The CDR3 length is 19 residues. The J segment lost 1 base and the V segment lost 5 bases, leaving 10 bases of the junction unmatched. Germline CDR1 is SGHTA and CDR2 is FQGNSA. Sequenced by immunoSEQ multiplex PCR; TCRdb stores in-frame clones only, minus some. The repertoire holds roughly 25,000 clones, with 40% as singletons. This specimen belongs to a study of graft-versus-host responses after intestinal transplantation. General study points: The presence of high graft-versus-host to host-versus-graft clonal ratios in allografts characterized patients with graft-donor T cell macrochimerism.

Upon completion of the reaction, proliferating CFSE-low responders, both CD3+CD4+ and CD3+CD8+, were sorted. The source is a human patient who received an intestinal transplant. The sample in question was alloreactive CD4+ T cells from a mixed lymphocyte reaction culture, obtained before intestinal transplant. Sample subset: CFSE-low proliferating T cells sorted from approximately 6-day pre-transplant mixed lymphocyte reaction (GvH or HvG direction). V usage is TRBV7-2 and J usage is TRBJ2-2, with 13 bases fitting TRBD2. The CDR3 loop reads CASSPRGTSGIWNTGELFF. CDR3 in DNA: TGTGCCAGCAGCCCCCGGGGGACTAGCGGGATTTGGAACACCGGGGAGCTGTTTTTT. The full variable domain, completed using reference TRBV7-2 and TRBJ2-2, is GAGVSQSPSNKVTEKGKDVELRCDPISGHTALYWYRQSLGQGLEFLIYFQGNSAPDKSGLPSDRFSAERTGGSVSTLTIQRTQQEDSAVYLCASSPRGTSGIWNTGELFFGEGSRLTVL.